Listed here is a single TCR beta chain. The CDR3 loop spans 18 amino acids. CDR1 and CDR2 (germline): SGHTA, FQGNSA. J was trimmed by 6 bases and V by 2 bases; bases with no gene match: 12. Each CDR3 protein is one row after TCRdb ran MiXCR on the reads. The sample records more than 650,000 distinct CDR3 sequences, roughly 36% being singletons. The entry originates in a study of T cell repertoires in cytomegalovirus infection. The source of this sequence is a human donor in good health (CMV status not recorded). Some clones in this sample may be carry-over from other donors' samples. This chain links TRBV7-2 with TRBJ2-1; 11 bases agree with TRBD2. Sequenced material: PBMCs. The CDR3 protein is CASSLPRVAGGPGNEQFF. As DNA, the CDR3 is TGTGCCAGCAGCTTACCCAGGGTAGCGGGGGGGCCGGGCAATGAGCAGTTCTTC.